The sequence of this TCR beta chain was determined in a study of beta chain features in type 1 diabetes. Study observations and caveats: Here, the possible influence of HLA type (on TCRB rearrangement) remained unresolved. Moderate yet significant TCRB CDR3 shortening was seen in Type 1 diabetes patients in all four CD4+ subsets.

As concerns this clone: Its antigen is as yet unknown.

The V gene lost 4 bases and the J gene lost 0 bases, with 12 bases spanning the gap. The CDR3 loop spans 14 amino acids. Germline V gene lookup returns CDR1 GTSNPN and CDR2 SVGIG (reference sequence). Every isolated RNA sample was fully reverse transcribed, so sequencing captured expressed TCRB transcripts. The table came from immunoSEQ multiplex PCR; TCRdb's copy has only in-frame clones and leaves some out. The sample contains 680,000 or so clones, about 16% of which appear only once. V gene TRBV30 combines with J gene TRBJ2-5; D is ambiguous. The source is a man in his late teens or twenties in good health. Sequenced material: naive CD4+ T cells from blood. The CDR3 loop reads CAWIKVGYQETQYF. The DNA of the CDR3 is TGTGCCTGGATTAAGGTGGGGTACCAAGAGACCCAGTACTTC.